This TCR beta chain was sequenced for a study of cytomegalovirus exposure and HLA in healthy donors. Germline CDR1 SGHRS, CDR2 YFSETQ. The V and J ends lost 2 bases and 4 bases, in that order; junction bases with no gene match: 5. This CDR3 contains 14 residues. PCR used 60 Vbeta primers and 13 Jbeta primers. Assay: immunoSEQ multiplex PCR; the TCRdb copy retains only in-frame clones and omits some. The sample carries under 200,000 clones, approximately 84% recorded once. With regard to this clone: What it recognizes is unknown.

Study-level points and caveats: Later analysis identified 17,000 or so TCR beta sequences associated with HLA alleles, using a false discovery rate threshold of 0.05.

This sequence was found in a man aged 25 to 45 in good health and CMV-seropositive. The V call is TRBV5-1, the J call TRBJ1-1, with TRBD1 matching over 7 bases. The material sequenced was PBMCs. CDR3 DNA: TGCGCCAGCAGCTTCCAGGGGGTGGGCACTGAAGCTTTCTTT. It yields the protein CASSFQGVGTEAFF.